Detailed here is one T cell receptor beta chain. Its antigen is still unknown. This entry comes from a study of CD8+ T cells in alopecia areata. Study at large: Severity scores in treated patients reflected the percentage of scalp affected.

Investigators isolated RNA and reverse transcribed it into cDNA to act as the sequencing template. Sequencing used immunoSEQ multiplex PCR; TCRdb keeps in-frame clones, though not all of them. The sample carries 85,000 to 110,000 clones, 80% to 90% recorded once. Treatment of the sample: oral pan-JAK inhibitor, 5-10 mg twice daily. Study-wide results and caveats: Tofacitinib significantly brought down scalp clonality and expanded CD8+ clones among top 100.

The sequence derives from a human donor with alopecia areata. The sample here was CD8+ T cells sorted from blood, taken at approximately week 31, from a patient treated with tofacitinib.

The CDR3 region has the DNA TGTGCCAGCAGTTTACGATTGAGAGCTAACTATGGCTACACCTTC. Protein sequence: CASSLRLRANYGYTF. This chain links TRBV28 with TRBJ1-2; D is unresolved. Looked up from germline, CDR1 is MDHEN and CDR2 is SYDVKM. The CDR3 covers 15 residues. V lost 2 bases, J lost 0 bases, and 10 bases lay in between.